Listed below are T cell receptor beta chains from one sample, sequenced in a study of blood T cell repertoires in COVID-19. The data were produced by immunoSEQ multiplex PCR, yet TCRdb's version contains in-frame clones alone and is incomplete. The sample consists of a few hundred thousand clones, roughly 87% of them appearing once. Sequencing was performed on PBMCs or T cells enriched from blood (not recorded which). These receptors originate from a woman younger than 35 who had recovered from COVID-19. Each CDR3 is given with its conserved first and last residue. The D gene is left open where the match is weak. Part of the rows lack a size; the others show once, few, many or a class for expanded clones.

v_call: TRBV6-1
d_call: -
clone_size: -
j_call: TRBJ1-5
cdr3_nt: TGTGCCAGCAGTGATCTATCAGGGGTTACCCAGCCCCAGCATTTT
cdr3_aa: CASSDLSGVTQPQHF

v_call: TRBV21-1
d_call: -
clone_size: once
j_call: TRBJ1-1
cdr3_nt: TGTGCCAGCAGGAGGCACGAGGGAGCTTTCTTT
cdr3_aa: CASRRHEGAFF

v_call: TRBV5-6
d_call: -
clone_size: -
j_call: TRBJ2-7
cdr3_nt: TGTGCCAGCAACTTCCAGGGGACCTACGAGCAGTACTTC
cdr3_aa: CASNFQGTYEQYF

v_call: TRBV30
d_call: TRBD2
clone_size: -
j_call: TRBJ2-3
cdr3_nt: TGTGCCTGGGCCCCTCTAGCGGGGGGCACAGATACGCAGTATTTT
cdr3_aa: CAWAPLAGGTDTQYF

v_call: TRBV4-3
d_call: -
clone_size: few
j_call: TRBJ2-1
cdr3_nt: TGCGCCAGCAGCCAAGAACTGAGACTAGAACAGTTCTTC
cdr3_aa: CASSQELRLEQFF

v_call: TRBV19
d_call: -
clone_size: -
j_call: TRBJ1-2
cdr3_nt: TGTGCCAGCGCCGCCAGGGCTAACTATGGCTACACCTTC
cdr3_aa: CASAARANYGYTF

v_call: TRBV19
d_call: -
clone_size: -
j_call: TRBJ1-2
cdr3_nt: TGTGCCAGCGGAAGTGGGCTATATGGCTACACCTTC
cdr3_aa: CASGSGLYGYTF

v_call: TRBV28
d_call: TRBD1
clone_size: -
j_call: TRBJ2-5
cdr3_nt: TGTGCCAGCAGTGAGGGGGCTCAAGAGACCCAGTACTTC
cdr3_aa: CASSEGAQETQYF

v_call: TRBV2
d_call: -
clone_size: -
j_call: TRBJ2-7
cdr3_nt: TGTGCCAGCCAGGACCCCGGGACTTTAATCTACGAGCAGTACTTC
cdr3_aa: CASQDPGTLIYEQYF

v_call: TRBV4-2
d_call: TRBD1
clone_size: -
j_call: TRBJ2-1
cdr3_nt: TGTGCCAGCAGCTTCCGGACAGGATCCAATGAGCAGTTCTTC
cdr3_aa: CASSFRTGSNEQFF

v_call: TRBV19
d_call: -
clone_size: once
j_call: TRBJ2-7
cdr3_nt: TGTGCCACCAATAACCCCGGGACACGAGGCGGGGGAGAGCAGTACTTC
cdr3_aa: CATNNPGTRGGGEQYF

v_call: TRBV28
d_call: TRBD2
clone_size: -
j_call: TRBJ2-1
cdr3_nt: TGTGCCAGCAGGGACGTGGGGGGGTTGGGGAATGAGCAGTTCTTC
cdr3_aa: CASRDVGGLGNEQFF

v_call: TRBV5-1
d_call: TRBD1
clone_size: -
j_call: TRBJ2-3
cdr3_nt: TGCGCCAGCAGCATGGACAGGGTCGGCACAGATACGCAGTATTTT
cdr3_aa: CASSMDRVGTDTQYF

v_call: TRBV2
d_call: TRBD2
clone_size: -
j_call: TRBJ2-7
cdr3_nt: TGTGCCAGCAGTGGTGGCGGGAGGGCCTACGAGCAGTACTTC
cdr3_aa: CASSGGGRAYEQYF

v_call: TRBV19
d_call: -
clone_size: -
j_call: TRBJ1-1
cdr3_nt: TGTGCCAGTACCCAGCGGGGCCTTGGGACTGAAGCTTTCTTT
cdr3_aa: CASTQRGLGTEAFF

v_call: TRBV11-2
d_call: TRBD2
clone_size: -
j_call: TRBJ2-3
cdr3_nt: TGTGCCAGCAGCCCAAGACTAGCGGAGACCACAGATACGCAGTATTTT
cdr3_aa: CASSPRLAETTDTQYF

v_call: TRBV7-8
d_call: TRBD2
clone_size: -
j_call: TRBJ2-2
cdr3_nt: TGTGCCAGCAGCCGACTAGCGGGGGGTGGGGAGCTGTTTTTT
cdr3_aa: CASSRLAGGGELFF